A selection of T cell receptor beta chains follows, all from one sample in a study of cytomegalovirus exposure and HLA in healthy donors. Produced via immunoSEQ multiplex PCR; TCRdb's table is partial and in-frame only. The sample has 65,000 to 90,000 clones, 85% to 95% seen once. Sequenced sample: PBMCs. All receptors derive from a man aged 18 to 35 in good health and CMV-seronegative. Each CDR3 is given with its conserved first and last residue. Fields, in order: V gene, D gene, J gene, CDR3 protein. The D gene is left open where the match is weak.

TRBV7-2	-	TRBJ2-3	CASSLSVSTDTQYF
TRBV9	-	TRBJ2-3	CASSSGLVSTDTQYF
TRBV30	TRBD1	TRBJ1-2	CAWSVLGQGGYTF
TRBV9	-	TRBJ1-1	CASSVDPKRGFTEAFF
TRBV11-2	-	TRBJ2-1	CASSLELQNYNEQFF
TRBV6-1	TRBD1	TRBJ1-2	CASSGQGVFYGYTF
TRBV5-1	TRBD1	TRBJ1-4	CASSLYGGGGTTNEKLFF
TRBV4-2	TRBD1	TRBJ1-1	CASSHRQGMSTEAFF
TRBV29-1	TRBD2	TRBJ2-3	CSIGGGTSGGIDTQYF
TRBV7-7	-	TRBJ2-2	CASSVSLWEAETGELFF
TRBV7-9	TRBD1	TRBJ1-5	CASASPGTDNQPQHF
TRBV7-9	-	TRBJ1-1	CASSYSGVNTEAFF
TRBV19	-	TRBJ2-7	CASSIWGPGLNEQYF
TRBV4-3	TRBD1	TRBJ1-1	CASSYAGTASTEAFF
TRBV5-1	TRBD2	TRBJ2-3	CASSPYGTSGGPGADTQYF
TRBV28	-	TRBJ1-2	CASSFQTNYGYTF
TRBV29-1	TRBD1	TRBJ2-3	CSALGQNTDTQYF
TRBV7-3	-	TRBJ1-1	CASSLSWTAEEAFF
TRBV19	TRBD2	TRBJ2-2	CASSMGLAGGPSRTGELFF
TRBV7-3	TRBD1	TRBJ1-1	CASSRGQGAEAFF
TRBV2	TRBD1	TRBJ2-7	CASTRQGPSEEQYF
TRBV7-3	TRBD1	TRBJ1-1	CASSFDRATEAFF
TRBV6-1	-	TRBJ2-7	CASRGLQYEQYF
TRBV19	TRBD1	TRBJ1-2	CASSPSGTGAINANYGYTF
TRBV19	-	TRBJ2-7	CASSIGGLGEQYF
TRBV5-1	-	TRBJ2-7	CVSSQEASSPHEQYF
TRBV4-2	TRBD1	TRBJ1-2	CASSQDPRWTGMDNYGYTF
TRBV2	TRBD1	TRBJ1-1	CASTKDRSDTEAFF
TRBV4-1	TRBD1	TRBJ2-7	CASSQGQGFTGAMQYF
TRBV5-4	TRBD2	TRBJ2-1	CASKTAGGYNEQFF
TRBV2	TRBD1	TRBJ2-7	CASGPGQDYEQYF
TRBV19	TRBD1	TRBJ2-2	CASSIVGTGWTGELFF
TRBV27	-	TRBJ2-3	CASSVADTQYF
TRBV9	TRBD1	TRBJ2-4	CASSVGGQKNIQYF
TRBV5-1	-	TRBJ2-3	CASSIRQTPSTDTQYF
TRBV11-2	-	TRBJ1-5	CASSNPGFVDQPQHF
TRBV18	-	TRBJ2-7	CASSPPPGYEQYF
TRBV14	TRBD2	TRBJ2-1	CASSSKPRTRTNEQFF
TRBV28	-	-	CASSLVNEQYF
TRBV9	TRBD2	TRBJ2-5	CASSVGGSGGLKETQYF
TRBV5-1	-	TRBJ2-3	CASSSKYTDTQYF
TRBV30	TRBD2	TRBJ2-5	CAWSLAGPVGETQYF
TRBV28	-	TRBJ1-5	CASSLLGQPQHF
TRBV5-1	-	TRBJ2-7	CASSDHRSGAAAYEQYF
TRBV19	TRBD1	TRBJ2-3	CASSPDRAHTQYF
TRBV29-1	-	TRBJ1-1	CSAGLAGMNTEAFF
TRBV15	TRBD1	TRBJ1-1	CATVGQAMMNTEAFF
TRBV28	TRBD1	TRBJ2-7	CASSYRQGVSEQYF
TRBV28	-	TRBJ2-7	CASSLVGGTYEQYF
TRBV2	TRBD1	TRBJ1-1	CASSQLGQGWVNTEAFF
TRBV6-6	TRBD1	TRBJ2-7	CASSYRQGATEQYF
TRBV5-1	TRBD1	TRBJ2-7	CASTGALCGEQYF